The 26 T cell receptor beta chains below come from one sample, sequenced in a study of T cell repertoires in cytomegalovirus infection. From the reads, TCRdb called clonotypes with MiXCR, one entry per CDR3 protein. The sample holds tens of thousands of distinct CDR3 sequences, over 15% seen once. These receptors' targets are unknown. Material: CD8+ T cells from cultured PBMCs, obtained from culture after CMV antigen stimulation. These receptors all stem from a human donor in good health (CMV status not recorded). Some clones in this sample may be carry-over from other donors' samples.

This clonotype has at least ten counts. The chain combines TRBV7-2 with TRBJ2-1; D is unresolved. Germline CDR1 and CDR2: SGHTA and FQGNSA. CDR3 length: 12 amino acids. Trimming left V 10 bases short and J 4 bases short, with 11 bases between. CDR3 protein: CANRDGYNEQFF. The CDR3 DNA follows: TGTGCCAATCGTGACGGATACAATGAGCAGTTCTTC.

The V and J genes are TRBV7-3 and TRBJ2-7; D perhaps matches TRBD1 (6 bases). Trimming pared 2 bases from V and 3 bases from J, leaving 17 bases between. Germline V lookup: CDR1 SGHTA, CDR2 FQGTGA. The CDR3 is 16 residues long. The CDR3 is CASSLEGTSPYYEQYF. The CDR3 DNA follows: TGTGCCAGCAGCTTAGAGGGGACATCCCCTTACTACGAGCAGTACTTC.

This clonotype has more than one count but fewer than ten. The chain combines TRBV4-1 with TRBJ2-1; 13 nucleotides agree with TRBD2. Trimming at V came to 0 bases and at J to 6 bases, leaving 8 bases not matched to a gene. CDR3 length equals 18 residues. The V gene's germline CDR1 is MGHRA and CDR2 YSYEKL. CDR3 DNA sequence: TGCGCCAGCAGCCAAGAATTTAGGACTAGCGGGAGTCTCAATGAGCAGTTCTTC. The encoded protein is CASSQEFRTSGSLNEQFF.

Many counts were recorded for this clonotype. The CDR3 nucleotides read TGTGCCAGCAGCCAAGATACCGGGACAGGGGGCAATGAGCAGTTCTTC. Its protein product is CASSQDTGTGGNEQFF. This chain connects TRBV4-2 to TRBJ2-1; 11 nucleotides line up with TRBD1. V dropped 0 bases and J dropped 6; count of bases not matched to a gene: 4. The CDR3 totals 16 residues. Germline values: CDR1 LGHNA, CDR2 YNFKEQ.

CDR3 sequence reads: CASSLYLAGYNEQFF. The CDR3, as DNA: TGTGCCAGCAGTCTATATCTAGCGGGGTACAATGAGCAGTTCTTC. The J gene is TRBJ2-1, the V gene TRBV9; 9 bases fit TRBD2. The CDR3 runs to 15 residues. After removal of 5 bases from V and 4 bases from J, the junction contained 7 bases not matched to a gene. Germline CDR1 is SGDLS and CDR2 is YYNGEE.

This clonotype occurred a few times. The chain carries TRBV27 and TRBJ2-1; 7 bases match TRBD2. The ends lost 6 bases at V and 2 bases at J; junction bases unmatched: 7. Germline-derived CDR1 and CDR2 are MNHEY and SMNVEV (reference sequence). The CDR3 is 15 amino acids. The CDR3 loop reads CASSQGLNTYNEQFF. CDR3 coding DNA: TGTGCCAGCAGCCAGGGACTAAACACCTACAATGAGCAGTTCTTC.

The chain recombines TRBV7-8 with TRBJ2-4; tentative D call: TRBD1 (5 bases). The V and J ends lost 1 base and 0 bases respectively, with 13 bases between them. CDR3 length: 17 amino acids. Germline CDR1 is SGHVS and CDR2 is FQNEAQ. The CDR3 DNA reads as TGTGCCAGCAGCTTAGAGGCACTGGGGCTAGCCAAAAACATTCAGTACTTC. This codes for CASSLEALGLAKNIQYF. The entire variable domain, with the rest obtained from reference TRBV7-8 and TRBJ2-4, is as follows: GAGVSQSPRYKVAKRGQDVALRCDPISGHVSLFWYQQALGQGPEFLTYFQNEAQLDKSGLPSDRFFAERPEGSVSTLKIQRTQQEDSAVYLCASSLEALGLAKNIQYFGAGTRLSVL.

V gene TRBV20-1 combines with J gene TRBJ2-1; 7 nucleotides agree with TRBD2. The germline V gene has CDR1 DFQATT and CDR2 SNEGSKA (reference sequence). Trimming took 1 base from V and 6 from J; bases not matched to a gene: 9. The CDR3 sequence is 15 residues long. Written as DNA, the CDR3 is TGCAGTGCTAGAGGGGCGGGAGACGGCCCCAATGAGCAGTTCTTC. It encodes CSARGAGDGPNEQFF.

This clonotype came up a few times. The chain combines TRBV5-1 with TRBJ1-1; possible D gene TRBD1, 6 bases. The CDR3 is 13 amino acids. Germline values: CDR1 SGHRS, CDR2 YFSETQ. Deletions cut 1 base from V and 5 bases from J, with 9 bases between. The CDR3 sequence: CASSLRGGTEAFF. Written as DNA, the CDR3 is TGCGCCAGCAGCTTGAGGGGGGGGACTGAAGCTTTCTTT.

In this sample, this clonotype turned up many times. This sequence joins TRBV12-3 or TRBV12-4 and TRBJ1-2; 9 bases are a match to TRBD1. With 4 bases clipped from V and 4 bases from J, the junction kept 4 bases outside the gene matches. CDR3 size: 14 residues. CDR3 sequence (DNA): TGTGCCAGCAGTTGGGAGGGACAGGGCTATGGCTACACCTTC. It codes for CASSWEGQGYGYTF.

This clonotype was observed a few times. This chain joins TRBV7-6 and TRBJ2-7; D is undetermined. CDR1 and CDR2 (germline): SGHVS, FNYEAQ. V lost 0 bases and J lost 0, with 9 bases in between. The CDR3 covers 15 residues. The CDR3 sequence is CASSLAGSHSYEQYF. The CDR3 DNA is TGTGCCAGCAGCTTAGCGGGTTCCCACTCCTACGAGCAGTACTTC.

This clonotype was seen more than once but under ten times. V and J are TRBV24-1 and TRBJ2-2; D is unclear. Germline lookup yields CDR1 KGHDR and CDR2 SFDVKD. The V end was cut by 4 bases, the J end by 2 bases, with 7 bases between. This CDR3 is built from 14 residues. The CDR3 here is CATSERRNTGELFF. The DNA for the CDR3 is TGTGCCACCAGTGAACGACGTAACACCGGGGAGCTGTTTTTT.

The chain is built from TRBV6-6 and TRBJ1-6, with TRBD1 identical over 7 bases. Germline values: CDR1 MNHNY, CDR2 SVGAGI (reference sequence). The CDR3 sequence is 16 residues long. V was pared by 4 bases and J by 7 bases, with 10 bases of the junction left unmatched. The CDR3 reads CASSFGTDGLNSPLHF. DNA for the CDR3: TGTGCCAGCAGTTTTGGGACAGATGGACTGAATTCACCCCTCCACTTT.

The chain combines TRBV6-5 with TRBJ2-7; unclear D gene. Germline-derived CDR1 and CDR2 are MNHEY and SVGAGI. The germline V and J ends were trimmed by 0 bases and 6 bases, with 3 bases remaining between them. The CDR3 loop spans 11 amino acids. CDR3 protein: CASSYSGEQYF. In nucleotides, the CDR3 is TGTGCCAGCAGTTACTCAGGCGAGCAGTACTTC.

The chain is built from TRBV12-3 or TRBV12-4 and TRBJ2-1; D call uncertain. CDR3 length: 13 amino acids. V gave up 8 bases and J gave up 3 bases, with 11 bases separating them. The CDR3 region is CASRSTGYNEQFF. CDR3 bases: TGTGCCAGCCGCTCGACGGGCTACAATGAGCAGTTCTTC.

This clonotype was found many times. The genes are TRBV28 and TRBJ1-5, with D possibly matching TRBD1 (5 bases). V was shortened by 8 bases and J by 3 bases, with 14 bases between the two germline ends. The CDR3 totals 14 residues. Germline assignment: CDR1 MDHEN and CDR2 SYDVKM. CDR3 residues: CASWRGDFNQPQHF. The CDR3 DNA reads TGTGCCAGCTGGCGAGGGGACTTCAATCAGCCCCAGCATTTT.

The chain joins TRBV7-9 to TRBJ2-3, with D hard to call. The V gene's germline CDR1 is SEHNR and CDR2 FQNEAQ (reference sequence). The CDR3 is made up of 15 amino acids. Trimming stripped 6 bases from V and 4 bases from J, with 17 bases between. CDR3 sequence (DNA): TGTGCCAGCAGGTCGTGGATGGGAAATCCAGATACGCAGTATTTT. It is translated as CASRSWMGNPDTQYF.

This clonotype was picked up a small number of times. The chain uses TRBV4-1 and TRBJ1-5; TRBD1 might be the D (6 bases). In germline, CDR1 is MGHRA, CDR2 YSYEKL. Trimming took 1 base from V and 5 from J, leaving 9 bases between them. This CDR3 is 14 amino acids long. CDR3 coding DNA: TGCGCCAGCAGCCAAGTAGGGGGGGATCAGCCCCAGCATTTT. It is translated as CASSQVGGDQPQHF.

This clonotype was seen more than once but under ten times. This rearrangement joins TRBV19 to TRBJ2-1; D not certain. The CDR3 spans 11 residues. Trimming shortened V by 10 bases and J by 10 bases, and 14 bases separated the two germline ends. Germline-derived CDR1 and CDR2 are LNHDA and SQIVND (reference sequence). The chain's CDR3 is CAIGWGTEQFF. The CDR3 region has the DNA TGTGCCATCGGATGGGGTACCGAGCAGTTCTTC.

This chain links TRBV6-1 with TRBJ1-3; 7 bases line up with TRBD1. CDR3 length: 15 residues. V trimming: 5 bases; J trimming: 2 bases; junction bases outside the gene matches: 6. Germline lookup yields CDR1 MNHNS and CDR2 SASEGT. The DNA for the CDR3 is TGTGCCAGCAGTCAAAGGGGGCAGGCTGGAAACACCATATATTTT. This gives the protein CASSQRGQAGNTIYF.

This chain links TRBV12-3 or TRBV12-4 with TRBJ2-1; D is unclear. This CDR3 is 15 amino acids long. V lost 3 bases to trimming and J lost 2 bases, with 11 bases between them. This chain's CDR3 is CASSFDGPPYNEQFF. In DNA, the CDR3 is TGTGCCAGCAGTTTTGACGGCCCCCCCTACAATGAGCAGTTCTTC.

V usage is TRBV9 and J usage is TRBJ2-2; 8 positions agree with TRBD2. Looked up from germline, CDR1 is SGDLS and CDR2 is YYNGEE. V trimming: 3 bases; J trimming: 4 bases; junction bases outside the gene matches: 11. The CDR3 contains 17 residues. In DNA, the CDR3 is TGTGCCAGCAGCGGGTCATGGGAGCGGGAGAGCACCGGGGAGCTGTTTTTT. Translation gives CASSGSWERESTGELFF.

J is TRBJ2-7 and V is TRBV12-3 or TRBV12-4; 11 bases agree with TRBD1. After removal of 7 bases from V and 2 bases from J, the junction contained 4 bases not matched to a gene. The CDR3 spans 14 residues. The CDR3 spells CASMLGQGAYEQYF. The CDR3 DNA reads TGTGCCAGCATGCTGGGACAGGGGGCCTACGAGCAGTACTTC.

There are a few counts of this clonotype. The chain links TRBV20-1 to TRBJ2-7, with TRBD1 as a possible D gene (6 bases). This CDR3 region has 15 residues. Trimming stripped 0 bases from V and 1 base from J, with 13 bases between. CDR1 and CDR2 (germline): DFQATT, SNEGSKA (reference sequence). The CDR3 spells CSARDPWGLSYEQYF. The CDR3 region has the DNA TGCAGTGCTAGAGACCCCTGGGGGCTATCCTACGAGCAGTACTTC.

With regard to this clonotype: This could be a read error, since a much larger clone is one nucleotide away. The CDR3 loop is CASSARVYEQYF. The CDR3 DNA sequence: TGTGCCAGCAGTGCCAGGGTCTACGAGCAGTACTTC. This chain uses TRBV12-3 or TRBV12-4 with TRBJ2-7; possibly TRBD1 for D (5 bases). Trimming left V 5 bases short and J 3 bases short, with 8 bases between. The CDR3 is 12 amino acids.

In this sample, this clonotype turned up a few times. CDR3: CASSITREVNQPQHF. The CDR3 DNA follows: TGTGCCAGTAGTATAACCCGGGAGGTCAATCAGCCCCAGCATTTT. J is TRBJ1-5 and V is TRBV19, with unresolved D. Between the trimmed V and J ends, which lost 2 bases and 3 bases, there was a span of 11 bases. CDR3 length: 15 amino acids. The germline CDR1 and CDR2 sequences are LNHDA and SQIVND (reference sequence).